This T cell receptor (beta chain) was sequenced for a study of shared clonotypes between healthy human individuals. The assay was run at deep level. Sequencing used immunoSEQ multiplex PCR; TCRdb keeps in-frame clones, though not all of them. Seen here are 850,000 to 1,100,000 clones, roughly 77% observed once, and the top ten hold 0.89%. The V end lost 4 bases, the J end lost 5 bases, and 10 bases lay between the germline ends. CDR1 SGHRS and CDR2 YFSETQ come from the germline V gene. The CDR3 is made up of 13 amino acids. Both subsets, CD45RA+ naive and CD45RA-negative memory, were split from the CD4+ cells.

The chain couples TRBV5-1 to TRBJ1-5; tentative D call: TRBD1 (5 bases). This TCR came from a man in his late teens or twenties in good health. Some clones in this sample may be carry-over from other donors' samples. The sample consisted of memory CD4+ T cells from PBMCs. Noted subset: CD45RA-negative fraction. The CDR3 sequence is CASSPGGDQPQHF. The CDR3 DNA follows: TGCGCCAGCAGCCCCGGGGGGGATCAGCCCCAGCATTTT.